The 32 T cell receptor beta chains given below trace back to one sample, sequenced in a study of shared clonotypes between healthy human individuals. The data were produced by immunoSEQ multiplex PCR, yet TCRdb's version contains in-frame clones alone and is incomplete. The sample has more than 2,000,000 clones; around nine tenths are singletons. The sequenced sample consisted of naive CD4+ T cells sorted from blood. Subset given: CD45RA+ positively selected. The receptors shown here come from a man between 18 and 29 years old in good health.

To note about this clone: The same CDR3 arises from other DNA sequences in this sample as well. This chain joins TRBV6-6 and TRBJ2-7; the match to TRBD1 covers 8 bases. V lost 6 bases to trimming and J lost 2 bases; unmatched junction nucleotides: 12. The CDR3 loop spans 16 amino acids. Germline V gene sequence: CDR1 MNHNY, CDR2 SVGAGI (reference sequence). The CDR3, as DNA: TGTGCCAGCAGAACAGGGGGTACTCAGGGGACCTACGAGCAGTACTTC. Protein sequence: CASRTGGTQGTYEQYF.

This clone has a handful of counts. This same CDR3 is encoded by further DNA sequences in the sample. The V call is TRBV29-1, the J call TRBJ1-1; tentatively, D is TRBD1 (5 bases). Germline V gene sequence: CDR1 SQVTM, CDR2 ANQGSEA. This CDR3 contains 13 residues. Trimming stripped 3 bases from V and 1 base from J, with 9 bases between. CDR3 in amino acids: CSVEGRTNTEAFF. CDR3 sequence (DNA): TGCAGCGTTGAGGGACGGACGAACACTGAAGCTTTCTTT.

The CDR3 coding sequence is TGTGCCAGCACTCTTGCGGTAGTAGCGGGGCAAGAGACCCAGTACTTC. Its protein product is CASTLAVVAGQETQYF. J is TRBJ2-5 and V is TRBV2; TRBD2 matches 8 bases. Germline CDR1 SNHLY, CDR2 FYNNEI. The J segment lost 2 bases and the V segment lost 7 bases, leaving 12 bases of the junction unmatched. This CDR3 has 16 amino acids.

A remark on this clone: Additional DNA sequences in this sample encode the identical CDR3. The rearrangement links TRBV5-1 to TRBJ1-2; D unclear. This CDR3 contains 14 residues. Germline loops: CDR1 SGHRS, CDR2 YFSETQ. The germline V and J ends were trimmed by 4 bases and 3 bases, with 13 bases remaining between them. The CDR3 sequence is CASSPRDIDYGYTF. The CDR3 region has the DNA TGCGCCAGCAGCCCGCGCGACATCGACTATGGCTACACCTTC.

Details on this clone: This specimen includes other DNA sequences encoding the same CDR3. V gene TRBV5-8 combines with J gene TRBJ1-2; 12 bases match TRBD1. The CDR3 is 14 residues long. Trimming removed 3 bases from V and 5 bases from J; junction bases left unmatched: 2. Germline CDR1 and CDR2: SGHTS and YDEGEE. The CDR3 coding sequence is TGTGCCAGCAGCTCGGGACAGGGGGCATATGGCTACACCTTC. Protein sequence: CASSSGQGAYGYTF. Complete variable domain (other parts from reference TRBV5-8 and TRBJ1-2): EAGVTQSPTHLIKTRGQQATLRCSPISGHTSVYWYQQALGLGLQFLLWYDEGEERNRGNFPPRFSGRQFPNYSSELNVNALELEDSALYLCASSSGQGAYGYTFGSGTRLTVV.

This clone was seen once. The chain has TRBV10-3 and TRBJ2-2, with 9 bases identical to TRBD1. Germline CDR1 and CDR2: ENHRY and SYGVKD. The CDR3 is made up of 14 amino acids. With 7 bases clipped from V and 2 bases from J, the junction kept 2 bases outside the gene matches. Here the CDR3 DNA reads TGTGCCATCACGGACAGGGGTAACACCGGGGAGCTGTTTTTT. Protein: CAITDRGNTGELFF.

In DNA, the CDR3 is TGTGCCAGCTCACCACAGAACCAAATTGGACTAGCGGGAGGAAGTGAGCAGTTCTTC. Its translation: CASSPQNQIGLAGGSEQFF. The chain couples TRBV18 to TRBJ2-1, with TRBD2 matching 14 bases. The CDR3 length is 19 residues. The V gene's germline CDR1 is KGHSH and CDR2 LQKENI. V shed 1 base, J shed 9 bases, and the junction held 14 bases outside the gene matches. The full variable domain, completed using reference TRBV18 and TRBJ2-1, is NAGVMQNPRHLVRRRGQEARLRCSPMKGHSHVYWYRQLPEEGLKFMVYLQKENIIDESGMPKERFSAEFPKEGPSILRIQQVVRGDSAAYFCASSPQNQIGLAGGSEQFFGPGTRLTVL.

The chain has TRBV13 and TRBJ2-3; 9 bases map to TRBD2. J was trimmed by 6 bases and V by 5 bases; bases with no gene match: 12. CDR3 size: 16 residues. The V gene's germline CDR1 is PRHDT and CDR2 FYEKMQ (reference sequence). The CDR3 is CASSRLLAGGPDTQYF. CDR3 DNA: TGTGCCAGCAGCAGGTTACTGGCGGGGGGGCCTGATACGCAGTATTTT.

This clone appeared a single time. At one end the junction does not follow the germline gene, possibly because of a read error. The chain uses TRBV6-1 and TRBJ2-1; 7 nucleotides line up with TRBD1. CDR3 size: 12 residues. In germline, CDR1 is MNHNS, CDR2 SASEGT. In nucleotides, the CDR3 is TGTGCCAGCAGGGGAAACCGGGACAGTAGCATCTTC. Amino acid sequence: CASRGNRDSSIF.

The V call is TRBV7-9, the J call TRBJ1-2; 8 positions agree with TRBD1. The V segment lost 2 bases and the J segment 6 bases; nucleotides outside the gene matches: 2. Germline CDR1 and CDR2: SEHNR and FQNEAQ (reference sequence). The CDR3 loop spans 13 amino acids. The CDR3 loop is CASSLMTGDGYTF. The CDR3 DNA is TGTGCCAGCAGCTTAATGACAGGGGATGGCTACACCTTC.

This clone showed up just once. The CDR3 protein is CASSEAPRGGNTGELFF. The CDR3, as DNA: TGTGCCAGCAGTGAAGCCCCACGAGGTGGTAACACCGGGGAGCTGTTTTTT. V and J are TRBV6-1 and TRBJ2-2; no clear D gene. CDR1 and CDR2 from the germline V gene are MNHNS and SASEGT. V shed 0 bases and J shed 2 bases, with 13 bases lying between them. This CDR3 has 17 amino acids.

CDR3 in amino acids: CAISESVTPYEQYF. The CDR3 DNA reads TGTGCCATCAGTGAGTCGGTGACACCTTATGAGCAGTACTTC. The chain links TRBV10-3 to TRBJ2-7, with D unclear. V lost 0 bases and J 7 bases, leaving 13 bases between the germline ends. The germline gives CDR1 ENHRY, CDR2 SYGVKD. This CDR3 comprises 14 residues.

This chain links TRBV29-1 with TRBJ2-3; D ambiguous. The CDR3 spans 14 residues. The germline V gene encodes CDR1 SQVTM and CDR2 ANQGSEA. The V and J ends lost 4 bases and 1 base respectively, with 12 bases between them. DNA for the CDR3: TGCAGCGTTGTCCTTCCGGGCCGCACAGATACGCAGTATTTT. Translation: CSVVLPGRTDTQYF.

The gene calls are TRBV11-2 and TRBJ2-1; 7 nucleotides align to TRBD1. V shed 5 bases and J 11 bases; nucleotides not matched to a gene: 12. The CDR3 consists of 14 residues. In germline, CDR1 is SGHAT, CDR2 FQNNGV. CDR3 protein: CASSEQGSGRKQFF. The CDR3 region has the DNA TGTGCCAGCAGCGAACAGGGGTCCGGAAGGAAGCAGTTCTTC.

This chain connects TRBV6-1 to TRBJ2-5; TRBD1 might be the D (6 bases). From germline, CDR1 is MNHNS and CDR2 SASEGT. V lost 6 bases, J lost 5 bases, and 16 bases lay in between. The CDR3 runs to 14 residues. In DNA, the CDR3 is TGTGCCAGCAGGATGGGGGCTACGGGGGAGACCCAGTACTTC. It codes for CASRMGATGETQYF.

V and J are TRBV7-9 and TRBJ2-5, with a possible D match to TRBD1 (5 bases). V gave up 5 bases and J gave up 13 bases, with 17 bases separating them. CDR1 and CDR2 from the germline V gene are SEHNR and FQNEAQ (reference sequence). The CDR3 is made up of 12 amino acids. CDR3: CASSQMDTLRYF. DNA for the CDR3: TGTGCCAGCAGCCAGATGGACACCTTGAGGTACTTC.

In regard to this clone: The sample has other DNA sequences that encode this CDR3 too. This CDR3 reads CASSEHRAYEQYF. For the CDR3, the DNA is TGTGCCAGCAGTGAACACAGAGCCTACGAGCAGTACTTC. V and J are TRBV2 and TRBJ2-7; D remains unclear. There are 13 residues in the CDR3. The V end was cut by 2 bases, the J end by 2 bases, with 7 bases between. Germline CDR1 is SNHLY and CDR2 is FYNNEI.

V and J are TRBV10-2 and TRBJ2-3; 10 bases are a match to TRBD2. This CDR3 has 15 amino acids. V dropped 6 bases and J dropped 1; count of bases not matched to a gene: 4. The V gene's germline CDR1 is WSHSY and CDR2 SAAADI. The CDR3 sequence: CASRAGTSGTDTQYF. The CDR3 DNA follows: TGCGCCAGCAGAGCCGGGACTAGCGGCACAGATACGCAGTATTTT.

The V call is TRBV2, the J call TRBJ2-1; maybe TRBD2 (7 bases). Germline CDR1 and CDR2: SNHLY and FYNNEI. The CDR3 is 14 residues long. Between the trimmed V and J ends, which lost 6 bases and 5 bases, there was a span of 14 bases. The CDR3 loop reads CASRGGGNNNEQFF. In nucleotides, the CDR3 is TGTGCCAGCAGAGGGGGAGGGAACAACAATGAGCAGTTCTTC.

J is TRBJ1-2 and V is TRBV18; perhaps TRBD1 as D (6 bases). Trimming shortened V by 5 bases and J by 3 bases, and 13 bases separated the two germline ends. The germline V gene encodes CDR1 KGHSH and CDR2 LQKENI. There are 14 residues in the CDR3. The CDR3 is CASSTRTAYYGYTF. The CDR3 bases are TGTGCCAGCTCAACGCGGACAGCATACTATGGCTACACCTTC.

The chain links TRBV10-2 to TRBJ1-2; D gene uncertain. Germline CDR1 WSHSY, CDR2 SAAADI. CDR3 size: 15 residues. Between the trimmed V and J ends, which lost 4 bases and 5 bases, there was a span of 17 bases. The CDR3 DNA reads as TGCGCCAGCAGTGGGGCCAGCGCCCAACCTTATGGCTACACCTTC. It codes for CASSGASAQPYGYTF.

The chain combines TRBV15 with TRBJ2-3, with D perhaps matching TRBD2 (6 bases). The germline CDR1 and CDR2 sequences are LNHNV and YYDKDF (reference sequence). V lost 2 bases and J 0 bases, leaving 18 bases between the germline ends. The length of the CDR3 is 18 residues. The CDR3 DNA reads as TGTGCCACCAGCAGAAGTGGACCCGGCGGGACTAGCACAGATACGCAGTATTTT. Amino acids: CATSRSGPGGTSTDTQYF. Drawing the rest from reference TRBV15 and TRBJ2-3, the complete variable domain is DAMVIQNPRYQVTQFGKPVTLSCSQTLNHNVMYWYQQKSSQAPKLLFHYYDKDFNNEADTPDNFQSRRPNTSFCFLDIRSPGLGDTAMYLCATSRSGPGGTSTDTQYFGPGTRLTVL.

CDR3 sequence: CASTRDSYGYTF. The CDR3 DNA sequence: TGTGCCAGTACCCGGGACAGCTATGGCTACACCTTC. V gene TRBV19 combines with J gene TRBJ1-2; the match to TRBD1 covers 7 bases. CDR3 length equals 12 residues. Unmatched junction bases numbered 3, after V lost 7 bases and J lost 4 bases. The germline gives CDR1 LNHDA, CDR2 SQIVND (reference sequence).

J is TRBJ2-7 and V is TRBV2, with D hard to call. V gave up 6 bases and J gave up 2 bases, with 8 bases separating them. Germline values: CDR1 SNHLY, CDR2 FYNNEI. There are 12 residues in the CDR3. The CDR3 DNA sequence: TGTGCCAGCAGACAAGAGGCCTACGAGCAGTACTTC. This gives the protein CASRQEAYEQYF.

Turning to this clone: The same CDR3 can be traced to other DNA sequences in this sample. The chain joins TRBV18 to TRBJ2-4; the D is unclear. CDR3 length: 13 amino acids. Deletions cut 3 bases from V and 0 bases from J, with 3 bases between. The germline V gene encodes CDR1 KGHSH and CDR2 LQKENI. CDR3 sequence: CASSPPAKNIQYF. The CDR3 coding sequence is TGTGCCAGCTCACCGCCAGCCAAAAACATTCAGTACTTC.

Notes on this clone: This same CDR3 is encoded by further DNA sequences in the sample. This sequence joins TRBV18 and TRBJ2-3; D tentatively fits TRBD1 or TRBD2 (6 bases each). CDR3 length: 15 residues. The V and J ends lost 0 bases and 1 base respectively, with 8 bases between them. Germline values: CDR1 KGHSH, CDR2 LQKENI. CDR3 DNA: TGTGCCAGCTCACCACCTAGGGGGGGCACAGATACGCAGTATTTT. It specifies CASSPPRGGTDTQYF.

Remarks on this clone: Other DNA variants within this sample encode the same CDR3. The chain carries TRBV11-2 and TRBJ2-2, with D unclear. The V end was cut by 1 base, the J end by 1 base, with 4 bases between. CDR1 is SGHAT and CDR2 is FQNNGV in the germline V gene. The CDR3 runs 14 residues. The DNA of the CDR3 is TGTGCCAGCAGCTTAGTCGGGAACACCGGGGAGCTGTTTTTT. Protein sequence: CASSLVGNTGELFF.

In nucleotides, the CDR3 is TGTGCCAGCAGCGTAGGTCGACCGGACCACACCGGGGAGCTGTTTTTT. This encodes CASSVGRPDHTGELFF. The chain carries TRBV9 and TRBJ2-2; D not certain. The V and J ends lost 0 bases and 3 bases respectively, with 12 bases between them. The length of the CDR3 is 16 residues. The germline gives CDR1 SGDLS, CDR2 YYNGEE.

Written as DNA, the CDR3 is TGTGCCACCAGCAGAGACGTCGCAGGCACCGGGGAGCTGTTTTTT. It yields the protein CATSRDVAGTGELFF. The chain has TRBV15 and TRBJ2-2, with D unclear. V was pared by 0 bases and J by 4 bases, with 9 bases between. The CDR3 is 15 residues long. Germline V gene lookup returns CDR1 LNHNV and CDR2 YYDKDF (reference sequence).

This sequence joins TRBV4-3 and TRBJ2-7; TRBD2 matches at 15 bases. V shed 2 bases, J shed 3 bases, and the junction held 11 bases outside the gene matches. Germline V gene lookup returns CDR1 LGHNA and CDR2 YSLEER. The length of the CDR3 is 19 residues. The CDR3 loop reads CASSQKRTSGGAKIYEQYF. CDR3 DNA sequence: TGCGCCAGCAGCCAAAAACGGACTAGCGGGGGGGCCAAGATCTACGAGCAGTACTTC.

The rearrangement uses TRBV18 and TRBJ2-7; weak D call: TRBD1 (6 bases). V lost 3 bases, J lost 7 bases, and 28 bases lay in between. Germline loops: CDR1 KGHSH, CDR2 LQKENI. The CDR3 extends over 18 amino acids. In DNA, the CDR3 is TGTGCCAGCTCACCTCAATTTAGAGGACAGTCTGACAGCTTTGAGCAGTACTTC. Encoded protein: CASSPQFRGQSDSFEQYF.

The chain carries TRBV5-1 and TRBJ1-6, with 8 bases identical to TRBD1. Germline V gene data show CDR1 as SGHRS and CDR2 as YFSETQ. The junction had 9 bases not matched to a gene; V was cut back by 4 bases and J by 6 bases. This CDR3 has 16 residues. CDR3 amino acids: CASSPAQGARNSPLHF. The CDR3 nucleotides read TGCGCCAGCAGCCCGGCGCAGGGGGCGCGTAATTCACCCCTCCACTTT.